This entry lists 10 T cell receptor beta chains sequenced from one sample in a study of shared clonotypes between healthy human individuals (dated by TCRdb to 2020 to 2022). CD8 naive samples were CD45RO-negative cells positively selected for CCR7, giving a CD45RA+CCR7+ population that excluded TemRA cells. Libraries were made using the immunoSEQ multiplex PCR assay. As stored in TCRdb, this immuneACCESS dataset retains in-frame rearrangements with V and J assigned. A fraction of the clones does not appear; measured against another copy, unresolved V genes explain less than half of the discrepancy, and the remainder lacks a known reason. The sample includes about 680,000 clones, with 92% observed a single time. The ten largest make up nearly 25% of the sample. Material for sequencing was naive CD8+ T cells sorted from blood. The sample's cell subset or site label, in plain terms: CD45RA+CCR7+. Source of these receptors: a man aged 25-45 years in good health.

The chain joins TRBV14 to TRBJ1-3, with TRBD1 as a possible D gene (6 bases). V was clipped by 2 bases and J by 4 bases, with 9 bases between them. CDR3 length: 14 amino acids. CDR1 SGHDN and CDR2 FVKESK come from the germline V gene. The CDR3 protein is CASSQPGVGNTIYF. The DNA for the CDR3 is TGTGCCAGCAGCCAACCAGGGGTCGGAAACACCATATATTTT.

The V call is TRBV27, the J call TRBJ2-7; D may be TRBD1 (7 bases). The CDR3 extends over 15 amino acids. Trimming cost V 8 bases and J 5 bases, with 22 bases left between them. Germline lookup yields CDR1 MNHEY and CDR2 SMNVEV (reference sequence). CDR3 sequence: CASGIRRDSINEQYF. The CDR3 nucleotides read TGTGCCAGCGGTATTAGGCGGGACAGTATCAACGAGCAGTACTTC.

The J gene is TRBJ2-1, the V gene TRBV2; 8 nucleotides line up with TRBD2. The CDR3 has 16 residues. The V gene end was trimmed by 1 base and the J gene end by 7 bases; junction bases not matched to a gene: 9. The germline CDR1 and CDR2 sequences are SNHLY and FYNNEI. Here the CDR3 DNA reads TGTGCCAGCAGTGAAGTAGTCAGCGGGAGTCGGAATGAGCAGTTCTTC. Protein product: CASSEVVSGSRNEQFF.

The chain joins TRBV7-9 to TRBJ1-1; the D is unclear. The CDR3 length is 15 residues. From germline, CDR1 is SEHNR and CDR2 FQNEAQ (reference sequence). V was trimmed by 1 base and J by 6 bases, leaving 15 bases between them. The CDR3 DNA is TGTGCCAGCAGCTTAGGGGCAACGGTAGGTCCTGAAGCTTTCTTT. This encodes CASSLGATVGPEAFF.

The chain joins TRBV27 to TRBJ2-2; D remains unclear. CDR1 and CDR2 (germline): MNHEY, SMNVEV (reference sequence). Trimming removed 7 bases from V and 2 bases from J, with 8 bases in between. This CDR3 has 13 residues. The CDR3 loop is CASKVLNTGELFF. CDR3 sequence (DNA): TGTGCCAGCAAGGTCCTAAACACCGGGGAGCTGTTTTTT.

The gene calls are TRBV6-5 and TRBJ2-1; no clear D gene. The CDR3 spans 13 residues. V lost 8 bases and J 3 bases, leaving 11 bases between the germline ends. In germline, CDR1 is MNHEY, CDR2 SVGAGI. CDR3 protein: CASDLDGYNEQFF. CDR3 in DNA: TGTGCCAGCGACCTTGACGGCTACAATGAGCAGTTCTTC.

This clone was detected a few times. The chain links TRBV27 to TRBJ2-2; the D call may be TRBD1 or TRBD2 (5 bases each). Per the germline V gene, CDR1 is MNHEY and CDR2 is SMNVEV (reference sequence). The CDR3 is 15 amino acids. V was pared by 4 bases and J by 6 bases, with 15 bases between. CDR3 region: CASSSIGTSAGELFF. For the CDR3, the DNA is TGTGCCAGCAGTTCCATCGGGACCTCAGCCGGGGAGCTGTTTTTT.

This chain links TRBV25-1 with TRBJ2-3; 12 bases match TRBD2. V dropped 5 bases and J dropped 5; count of bases not matched to a gene: 8. Germline CDR1 MGHDK, CDR2 SYGVNS. The CDR3 sequence is 16 residues long. As DNA, the CDR3 is TGTGCCAGCAGTACACTAGCGGGAGGCCCCGGAGATACGCAGTATTTT. This translates into CASSTLAGGPGDTQYF.

Notes on this clone: Other DNA sequences within the sample encode an identical CDR3. The chain employs TRBV5-1 and TRBJ2-1; D remains ambiguous. V lost 5 bases and J lost 1, with 4 bases in between. The CDR3 covers 12 residues. Germline lookup yields CDR1 SGHRS and CDR2 YFSETQ. As DNA, the CDR3 is TGCGCCAGCAGTGGGTCCTACAATGAGCAGTTCTTC. It translates to CASSGSYNEQFF.

J is TRBJ2-7 and V is TRBV7-8, with TRBD1 identical over 9 bases. Per the germline V gene, CDR1 is SGHVS and CDR2 is FQNEAQ. J lost 3 bases, V lost 0 bases, and 3 bases had no gene match. This CDR3 contains 15 residues. CDR3 in DNA: TGTGCCAGCAGCTTAGCCGGGACAGGGTACTACGAGCAGTACTTC. Protein product: CASSLAGTGYYEQYF.